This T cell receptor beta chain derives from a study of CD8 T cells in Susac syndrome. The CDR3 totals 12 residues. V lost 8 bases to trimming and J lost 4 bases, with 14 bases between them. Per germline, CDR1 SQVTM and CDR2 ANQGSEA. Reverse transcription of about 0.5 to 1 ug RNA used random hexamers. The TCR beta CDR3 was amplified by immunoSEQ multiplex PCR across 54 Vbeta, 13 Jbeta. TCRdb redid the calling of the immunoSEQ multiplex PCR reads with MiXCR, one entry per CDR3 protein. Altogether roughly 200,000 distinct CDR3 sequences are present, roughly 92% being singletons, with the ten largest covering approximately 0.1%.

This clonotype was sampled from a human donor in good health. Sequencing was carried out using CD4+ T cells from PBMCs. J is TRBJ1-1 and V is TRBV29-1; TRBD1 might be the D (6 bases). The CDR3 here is CSSTRGGTEAFF. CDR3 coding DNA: TGCAGCTCCACGAGAGGGGGCACTGAAGCTTTCTTT. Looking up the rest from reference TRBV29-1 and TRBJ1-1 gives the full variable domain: SAVISQKPSRDICQRGTSLTIQCQVDSQVTMMFWYRQQPGQSLTLIATANQGSEATYESGFVIDKFPISRPNLTFSTLTVSNMSPEDSSIYLCSSTRGGTEAFFGQGTRLTVV.